This TCR beta chain emerged from a study of CD8 T cells in Susac syndrome. The CDR3 extends over 17 amino acids. Trimming took off 0 bases at V and 0 bases at J, with 12 bases between the two ends. Germline V gene sequence: CDR1 SGDLS, CDR2 YYNGEE. cDNA came from roughly 0.47 to 1 ug RNA primed by random hexamers. TCRdb fed the immunoSEQ multiplex PCR reads into MiXCR, producing one record per CDR3 protein. The data show more than 200,000 distinct CDR3 sequences, about 94% seen once. The sample was CD4+ T cells from PBMCs. The sequence derives from a human donor with Susac syndrome. The V and J genes are TRBV9 and TRBJ2-2; perhaps TRBD2 as D (6 bases). The chain's CDR3 is CASSVALDYPNTGELFF. The CDR3 region has the DNA TGTGCCAGCAGCGTAGCTCTGGACTACCCGAACACCGGGGAGCTGTTTTTT.